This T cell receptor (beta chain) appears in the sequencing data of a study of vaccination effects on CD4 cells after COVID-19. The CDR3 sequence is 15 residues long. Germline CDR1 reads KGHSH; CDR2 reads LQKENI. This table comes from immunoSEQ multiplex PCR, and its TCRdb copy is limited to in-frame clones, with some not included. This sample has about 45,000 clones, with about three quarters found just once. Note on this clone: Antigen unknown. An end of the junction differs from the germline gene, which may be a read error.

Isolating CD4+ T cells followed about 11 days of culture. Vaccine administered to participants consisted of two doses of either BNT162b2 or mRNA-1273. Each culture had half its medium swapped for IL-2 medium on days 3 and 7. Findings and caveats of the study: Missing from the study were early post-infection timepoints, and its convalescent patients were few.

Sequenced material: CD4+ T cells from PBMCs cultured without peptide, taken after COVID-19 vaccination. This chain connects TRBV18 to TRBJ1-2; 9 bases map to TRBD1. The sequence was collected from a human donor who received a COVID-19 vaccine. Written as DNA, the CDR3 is TGTGCCAGCTCCGTGGGACAGGGAGGAGACTACGGCTACACCTTC. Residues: CASSVGQGGDYGYTF.